A selection of T cell receptor beta chains follows, all from one sample in a study of long-term antiretroviral therapy in people with HIV. Repertoires were generated with immunoSEQ multiplex PCR, while TCRdb's copy carries only in-frame clones and drops some. The repertoire holds tens of thousands of clones, with approximately 84% as singletons. The input for sequencing was unsorted PBMCs, taken 0.5 years before starting antiretroviral therapy. The receptors stem from a man in his forties or fifties with HIV. CDR3s include the opening cysteine and the closing phenylalanine or tryptophan. D genes are given only for firm matches. Rows give clone size only sometimes, using once, few, many, or a class for an expanded clone.

V	D	size	J	CDR3	DNA
TRBV11-3	TRBD2	-	TRBJ2-7	CASSLRGGNEQYF	TGTGCCAGCAGCTTACGGGGGGGGAACGAGCAGTACTTC
TRBV5-1	-	-	TRBJ1-2	CASHEGAKDYGYTF	TGCGCCAGCCACGAAGGCGCCAAGGACTATGGCTACACCTTC
TRBV5-1	-	-	TRBJ1-5	CASSWGVGQPQHF	TGCGCCAGCAGCTGGGGGGTCGGTCAGCCCCAGCATTTT
TRBV14	TRBD1	-	TRBJ2-4	CASSQTGAVKNIQYF	TGTGCCAGCAGCCAGACAGGGGCGGTCAAAAACATTCAGTACTTC
TRBV19	-	-	TRBJ1-2	CASTIWGALGYGYTF	TGTGCCAGTACCATATGGGGGGCACTAGGGTATGGCTACACCTTC
TRBV14	TRBD2	-	TRBJ2-3	CASSPRTSGGARNTQYF	TGTGCCAGCAGCCCGCGGACTAGCGGGGGGGCCAGGAATACGCAGTATTTT
TRBV6-1	-	-	TRBJ1-3	CASSEYPWTANSGNTIYF	TGTGCCAGCAGTGAATACCCCTGGACAGCCAACTCTGGAAACACCATATATTTT
TRBV11-2	-	-	TRBJ1-1	CASSLDLRLNTEAFF	TGTGCCAGCAGCTTAGATCTACGGCTGAACACTGAAGCTTTCTTT
TRBV15	-	-	TRBJ2-4	CATRGEGNIQYF	TGTGCCACCAGGGGGGAAGGTAACATTCAGTACTTC
TRBV14	-	medium-sized	TRBJ2-7	CASSQKGLGLSSYEQYF	TGTGCCAGCAGCCAAAAAGGTCTTGGACTGAGCTCCTACGAGCAGTACTTC
TRBV6-5	TRBD1	-	TRBJ2-1	CASSWGQGAYNEQFF	TGTGCCAGCAGTTGGGGACAGGGTGCCTACAATGAGCAGTTCTTC
TRBV4-1	-	once	TRBJ2-5	CASSQAWTRGEETQYF	TGCGCCAGCAGCCAAGCCTGGACTAGGGGGGAAGAGACCCAGTACTTC
TRBV9	-	-	TRBJ1-1	CASSPAHSTEAFF	TGTGCCAGCAGCCCAGCTCATAGCACTGAAGCTTTCTTT
TRBV29-1	-	-	TRBJ2-3	CSGGAPGTPTDTQYF	TGCAGCGGGGGAGCCCCGGGAACCCCCACAGATACGCAGTATTTT
TRBV2	-	-	TRBJ1-5	CASQVRETVDQPQHF	TGTGCCAGCCAAGTCAGGGAGACGGTCGATCAGCCCCAGCATTTT
TRBV7-2	-	-	TRBJ1-2	CASSGQTGGGGYTF	TGTGCCAGCAGCGGGCAGACAGGAGGAGGCGGCTACACCTTC
TRBV7-9	-	-	TRBJ1-2	CASSPGPPGGYTF	TGTGCCAGCAGCCCCGGTCCCCCAGGTGGCTACACCTTC
TRBV9	-	-	TRBJ1-2	CASSVGYGGNYGYTF	TGTGCCAGCAGCGTAGGATACGGCGGGAACTATGGCTACACCTTC
TRBV7-9	-	-	TRBJ2-5	CASSEGSSRETQYF	TGTGCCAGCAGTGAAGGGTCTTCCAGGGAGACCCAGTACTTC
TRBV2	TRBD2	-	TRBJ2-1	CASTRTSGGDGQFF	TGTGCCAGCACCCGGACTAGCGGGGGGGATGGGCAGTTCTTC
TRBV19	-	-	TRBJ1-1	CASTSQGTIRNTEAFF	TGTGCCTCTACCAGCCAGGGGACGATTAGGAACACTGAAGCTTTCTTT
TRBV5-1	-	-	TRBJ1-2	CASSSTSYGYTF	TGCGCCAGCAGCTCAACGAGCTATGGCTACACCTTC
TRBV4-1	TRBD2	-	TRBJ2-5	CASSQVGSGGAGETQYF	TGCGCCAGCAGCCAAGTCGGCAGCGGGGGGGCGGGAGAGACCCAGTACTTC
TRBV30	-	few	TRBJ1-5	CAWSDSGDHQPQHF	TGTGCCTGGAGTGATTCAGGGGACCATCAGCCCCAGCATTTT
TRBV28	-	-	TRBJ1-2	CASSLDTRDTRF	TGTGCCAGCAGTTTAGATACCCGGGACACGCGATTC
TRBV30	-	-	TRBJ2-5	CAWSHRVGETQYF	TGTGCCTGGAGCCACAGGGTAGGGGAGACCCAGTACTTC
TRBV5-5	TRBD2	-	TRBJ2-3	CASSNELAGAGDTQYF	TGTGCCAGCAGCAACGAACTAGCGGGGGCAGGGGATACGCAGTATTTT
TRBV28	-	-	TRBJ1-1	CASYPSRGSGAEAFF	TGTGCCAGCTATCCCTCAAGGGGGTCAGGAGCTGAAGCTTTCTTT
TRBV27	-	-	TRBJ1-6	CASSLMPSGYNSPLHF	TGTGCCAGCAGTTTAATGCCCTCAGGCTATAATTCACCCCTCCACTTT
TRBV30	-	-	TRBJ1-1	CAWSARERSEAFF	TGTGCCTGGAGTGCCCGAGAGAGGTCTGAAGCTTTCTTT
TRBV5-4	-	-	TRBJ2-2	CASHKPDGNTGELFF	TGTGCCAGCCACAAGCCGGACGGCAACACCGGGGAGCTGTTTTTT
TRBV19	-	-	TRBJ1-3	CASSLAGNSGNTIYF	TGTGCCAGTAGCCTCGCGGGGAACTCTGGAAACACCATATATTTT
TRBV7-2	TRBD2	-	TRBJ2-1	CASSLAGAGGPYEQFF	TGTGCCAGCAGCTTAGCTGGTGCGGGGGGGCCTTATGAGCAGTTCTTC
TRBV28	-	once	TRBJ1-1	CASSLWGDWTEAFF	TGTGCCAGCAGTTTATGGGGGGATTGGACTGAAGCTTTCTTT
TRBV7-6	-	-	TRBJ1-1	CASSAGTAVNTEAFF	TGTGCCAGCAGCGCCGGGACGGCGGTGAACACTGAAGCTTTCTTT
TRBV9	-	-	TRBJ1-4	CASSVGPLGYNEKLFF	TGTGCCAGCAGCGTAGGACCCTTGGGTTATAATGAAAAACTGTTTTTT
TRBV10-3	TRBD1	few	TRBJ1-2	CAISESTVDRVGYTF	TGTGCCATCAGTGAGTCGACGGTCGACAGGGTAGGCTACACCTTC
TRBV20-1	-	-	TRBJ1-2	CSATPDGYTF	TGCAGTGCCACCCCGGATGGCTACACCTTC
TRBV5-1	TRBD1	-	TRBJ1-1	CASSPGTVTTKIEAFF	TGCGCCAGCAGCCCCGGGACAGTAACAACCAAAATTGAAGCTTTCTTT
TRBV11-2	TRBD1	-	TRBJ1-5	CASSSTGVNQPQHF	TGTGCCAGCAGCTCGACAGGGGTCAATCAGCCCCAGCATTTT
TRBV7-3	-	once	TRBJ2-2	CASSLRSGLVGGELFF	TGTGCCAGCAGCTTAAGAAGCGGGCTGGTGGGCGGGGAGCTGTTTTTT
TRBV6-6	-	-	TRBJ1-2	CASSLGSLSGYTF	TGTGCCAGCAGTCTCGGGTCACTAAGTGGCTACACCTTC